This T cell receptor (beta chain) was captured by sequencing in a study of blood T cell repertoires in COVID-19. Turning to the study itself: Spain, Italy and the United States supplied samples that represented acute and convalescent COVID-19. Nucleic acid was either cDNA or gDNA, and it came from T cells, B-cell-depleted T cells, or PBMCs.

Original processing notes: Estimated nucleated cell counts came from reference gene primer amplification. TCRdb keeps only in-frame clones here, not all; method: immunoSEQ multiplex PCR. V and J calls and clone size are those listed in that table; D and trimming were worked out from the DNA. The sample consists of about 280,000 clones, roughly 85% of them appearing once. Sequencing was done on a sample of peripheral blood. This receptor was taken from a man aged 45-65 years with active or convalescent COVID-19.

CDR3: CASGPSGSTYEQYF. CDR3 sequence (DNA): TGTGCCAGCGGTCCTAGCGGGTCCACCTACGAGCAGTACTTC. The rearrangement joins TRBV5-4 to TRBJ2-7, with TRBD2 matching over 8 bases. The CDR3 runs 14 residues. V lost 7 bases and J lost 2; bases outside the gene matches: 8. Germline V gene data show CDR1 as SGHNT and CDR2 as YYREEE (reference sequence).